These 21 T cell receptor beta chains were sequenced from one sample in a study of preoperative IRX-2 immunotherapy in early breast cancer. Sequencing used immunoSEQ multiplex PCR; TCRdb keeps in-frame clones, though not all of them. The sample comprises tens of thousands of clones, around 82% of which are singletons, and around 1.5% rests with the top ten. Treatment here: preoperative locoregional IRX-2 cytokine immunotherapy. The specimen was lymph node tissue, collected after IRX-2 immunotherapy. The source is a human donor with breast cancer.

The J gene is TRBJ1-2, the V gene TRBV1; the table assigns TRBD1, which was not confirmed against the DNA. TRBV1 is a documented pseudogene. CDR3 length equals 16 residues. CDR3 sequence: CASSQSTGRVNYGYTF. In nucleotides, the CDR3 is TGCGCCAGCAGCCAAAGTACGGGCAGGGTAAACTATGGCTACACCTTC.

The chain joins TRBV19 to TRBJ1-1; D perhaps matches TRBD1 (6 bases). The germline V gene has CDR1 LNHDA and CDR2 SQIVND (reference sequence). Trimming cost V 6 bases and J 3 bases, with 26 bases left between them. The CDR3 spans 18 residues. In DNA, the CDR3 is TGTGCCAGTAGGTACAAGGCGGGGGCCTTTCAAAAAGACACTGAAGCTTTCTTT. It is translated as CASRYKAGAFQKDTEAFF. The whole variable domain, remainder taken from reference TRBV19 and TRBJ1-1, is DGGITQSPKYLFRKEGQNVTLSCEQNLNHDAMYWYRQDPGQGLRLIYYSQIVNDFQKGDIAEGYSVSREKKESFPLTVTSAQKNPTAFYLCASRYKAGAFQKDTEAFFGQGTRLTVV.

In its sample, this clone was seen a few times. The genes are TRBV12-5 and TRBJ2-2, with 8 bases identical to TRBD1. Germline V lookup: CDR1 LGHNT, CDR2 FRNRAP. With V trimmed by 7 bases and J by 4 bases, 8 bases remained unmatched. The CDR3 has 15 amino acids. The CDR3 coding sequence is TGTGCTAGTGCTACGGACAGGGCATTCACCGGGGAGCTGTTTTTT. Its translation is CASATDRAFTGELFF.

This chain uses TRBV6-8 with TRBJ2-7; possible D gene TRBD1, 5 bases. Germline V gene lookup returns CDR1 MNHGY and CDR2 SAAAGT. The CDR3 is 13 amino acids. V was pared by 5 bases and J by 4 bases, with 12 bases between. The CDR3 bases are TGTGCCAGCAGTCAGGACAATTTATACGAGCAGTACTTC. Protein sequence: CASSQDNLYEQYF.

The chain combines TRBV19 with TRBJ1-1, with D possibly TRBD1 on 5 matching bases. V dropped 10 bases and J dropped 1 base, with 16 bases sitting between them. There are 14 residues in the CDR3. The germline CDR1 and CDR2 sequences are LNHDA and SQIVND (reference sequence). The DNA of the CDR3 is TGTGCCACCGCCTGGGACGGTTGGAACACTGAAGCTTTCTTT. Translation gives CATAWDGWNTEAFF.

The chain links TRBV22-1 to TRBJ1-6; the table gives TRBD1 as D, unverified against the DNA. TRBV22-1 is given as a pseudogene. This CDR3 is 15 amino acids long. CDR3 bases: TGTGCCAGCATGGGCGGGACAGGGGGTAATTCACCCCTCCACTTT. It codes for CASMGGTGGNSPLHF.

The rearrangement joins TRBV11-3 to TRBJ1-6; D is uncertain. Germline V gene sequence: CDR1 SGHNT, CDR2 YENEEA. V shed 5 bases and J shed 6 bases, with 17 bases lying between them. The CDR3 runs 16 residues. CDR3 loop: CASSPVITAGNSPLHF. CDR3 sequence (DNA): TGTGCCAGCAGCCCAGTGATAACAGCGGGTAATTCACCCCTCCACTTT. Based on the CDR3 plus reference TRBV11-3 and TRBJ1-6, the full variable domain is EAGVVQSPRYKIIEKKQPVAFWCNPISGHNTLYWYLQNLGQGPELLIRYENEEAVDDSQLPKDRFSAERLKGVDSTLKIQPAELGDSAVYLCASSPVITAGNSPLHFGNGTRLTVT.

The rearrangement joins TRBV28 to TRBJ1-5; D is ambiguous. The length of the CDR3 is 13 residues. V was shortened by 3 bases and J by 4 bases, with 7 bases between the two germline ends. Germline V CDR1 and CDR2: MDHEN, SYDVKM. The DNA for the CDR3 is TGTGCCAGCAGTTTTTACGCAAATCAGCCCCAGCATTTT. Protein product: CASSFYANQPQHF.

The gene calls are TRBV25-1 and TRBJ2-1; D is perhaps TRBD2 (5 bases). Germline V gene data show CDR1 as MGHDK and CDR2 as SYGVNS. V was clipped by 6 bases and J by 6 bases, with 12 bases between them. This CDR3 contains 13 residues. The CDR3 loop reads CASRTPGINEQFF. CDR3 sequence (DNA): TGTGCCAGCAGGACCCCGGGGATCAATGAGCAGTTCTTC. Together with reference TRBV25-1 and TRBJ2-1, the CDR3 gives the full variable domain: EADIYQTPRYLVIGTGKKITLECSQTMGHDKMYWYQQDPGMELHLIHYSYGVNSTEKGDLSSESTVSRIRTEHFPLTLESARPSHTSQYLCASRTPGINEQFFGPGTRLTVL.

This clone was recorded a few times. This sequence joins TRBV4-1 and TRBJ2-6; 10 positions match TRBD1. CDR1 is MGHRA, CDR2 YSYEKL, per germline. J lost 1 base, V lost 0 bases, and 6 bases had no gene match. The CDR3 has 19 amino acids. In nucleotides, the CDR3 is TGCGCCAGCAGCCAAGATCTGGGGACAGGGGTTTCTGGGGCCAACGTCCTGACTTTC. Its protein is CASSQDLGTGVSGANVLTF.

The rearrangement joins TRBV6-8 to TRBJ1-6; D is possibly TRBD1 (5 bases). Germline CDR1 is MNHGY and CDR2 is SAAAGT. Trimming took 6 bases from V and 0 from J, leaving 15 bases between them. This CDR3 spans 17 amino acids. The CDR3 DNA sequence: TGTGCCAGCAGACACCCAGGGCTGAGCTCCTATAATTCACCCCTCCACTTT. It translates to CASRHPGLSSYNSPLHF.

The chain links TRBV11-3 to TRBJ1-4, with 8 nucleotides matching TRBD1. The germline gives CDR1 SGHNT, CDR2 YENEEA. After removal of 5 bases from V and 8 bases from J, the junction contained 7 bases not matched to a gene. This CDR3 contains 14 residues. CDR3 protein: CASSRQGSREKLFF. CDR3 nucleotide sequence: TGTGCCAGCAGCCGACAGGGGTCTCGGGAAAAACTGTTTTTT.

J is TRBJ2-2 and V is TRBV10-1, with D maybe TRBD1 (6 bases). V was clipped by 5 bases and J by 0 bases, with 10 bases between them. CDR3 size: 15 residues. Germline CDR1 is WNHNN and CDR2 is SYGVQD (reference sequence). The CDR3 sequence is CASSPDRTNTGELFF. The CDR3 DNA follows: TGCGCCAGCAGTCCCGACAGGACGAACACCGGGGAGCTGTTTTTT.

V is TRBV19 and J is TRBJ2-3; 11 bases are shared with TRBD2. Unmatched junction bases numbered 8, after V lost 1 base and J lost 5 bases. This CDR3 spans 17 amino acids. Germline CDR1 reads LNHDA; CDR2 reads SQIVND (reference sequence). DNA for the CDR3: TGTGCCAGTAGTATAGTTGTAGCGGGGGGGCCTCAAGATACGCAGTATTTT. The encoded protein is CASSIVVAGGPQDTQYF.

The chain recombines TRBV19 with TRBJ2-3, with 12 bases identical to TRBD2. V trimming: 4 bases; J trimming: 5 bases; junction bases outside the gene matches: 4. Germline loops: CDR1 LNHDA, CDR2 SQIVND (reference sequence). The CDR3 totals 15 residues. CDR3 amino acids: CASSRTSGVKDTQYF. The CDR3 DNA reads as TGTGCCAGTAGTAGGACTAGCGGGGTAAAAGATACGCAGTATTTT.

The V call is TRBV28, the J call TRBJ1-6; no definite D call. The V gene lost 5 bases and the J gene lost 2 bases, with 13 bases spanning the gap. This CDR3 comprises 16 residues. The germline V gene has CDR1 MDHEN and CDR2 SYDVKM. The CDR3 coding sequence is TGTGCCAGCAGTCTCGTCATGGATCCCTATAATTCACCCCTCCACTTT. Its translation: CASSLVMDPYNSPLHF.

The rearrangement links TRBV11-3 to TRBJ1-2; weak D call: TRBD1 (5 bases). This CDR3 spans 15 amino acids. The germline V and J ends were trimmed by 4 bases and 3 bases, with 15 bases remaining between them. CDR1 and CDR2 from the germline V gene are SGHNT and YENEEA. CDR3 coding DNA: TGTGCCAGCAGCTCTCGAACACGGGGCTACTATGGCTACACCTTC. Translated, it gives CASSSRTRGYYGYTF. The entire variable domain, with the rest obtained from reference TRBV11-3 and TRBJ1-2, is as follows: EAGVVQSPRYKIIEKKQPVAFWCNPISGHNTLYWYLQNLGQGPELLIRYENEEAVDDSQLPKDRFSAERLKGVDSTLKIQPAELGDSAVYLCASSSRTRGYYGYTFGSGTRLTVV.

The table lists this clone with a few counts. This chain links TRBV11-3 with TRBJ1-6; 8 bases map to TRBD1. CDR1 is SGHNT and CDR2 is YENEEA in the germline V gene. The CDR3 sequence is 18 residues long. The junction had 14 bases not matched to a gene; V was cut back by 3 bases and J by 7 bases. In DNA, the CDR3 is TGTGCCAGCAGCTTGGCTCCTACCGGGACAGGAACCAATTCACCCCTCCACTTT. It codes for CASSLAPTGTGTNSPLHF.

This rearrangement joins TRBV11-3 to TRBJ2-7; D might be TRBD2 (5 bases). Germline values: CDR1 SGHNT, CDR2 YENEEA. Trimming took off 5 bases at V and 4 bases at J, with 15 bases between the two ends. The CDR3 runs 14 residues. CDR3 protein: CASSQRTSTYEQYF. The CDR3 DNA is TGTGCCAGCAGCCAGAGGACTTCCACTTACGAGCAGTACTTC.

The chain uses TRBV6-8 and TRBJ1-2, with D tentatively TRBD1 (5 bases). The CDR3 totals 15 residues. The ends were cut back, 8 bases at V and 4 bases at J, with 20 bases in the middle. Germline V lookup: CDR1 MNHGY, CDR2 SAAAGT. The chain's CDR3 is CASALRGGPGYGYTF. As DNA, the CDR3 is TGTGCCAGCGCCCTAAGGGGAGGGCCGGGCTATGGCTACACCTTC.

The sample holds a few counts of this clone. V and J are TRBV6-8 and TRBJ2-2, with no clear D. V was cut by 0 bases and J by 7 bases, with 9 bases left in between. Germline V gene sequence: CDR1 MNHGY, CDR2 SAAAGT. This CDR3 has 14 residues. CDR3 in DNA: TGTGCCAGCAGTTACTCGATAGGGATCGGGGAGCTGTTTTTT. Encoded protein: CASSYSIGIGELFF.